Listed here are 21 T cell receptor beta chains from one sample, sequenced in a study of breast tumors, draining lymph nodes, adjacent tissues. TCRdb processed the multiplex PCR reads anew with MiXCR; each CDR3 protein has one entry. The data show just under 65,000 distinct CDR3 sequences, approximately 62% seen once. The sequencing input was breast tumor tissue. These receptors originate from a female donor with breast cancer. Some clones in this sample may be carry-over from other donors' samples.

The V and J genes are TRBV11-2 and TRBJ2-7; TRBD1 agrees at 8 bases. This CDR3 comprises 15 residues. Trimming took 0 bases from V and 7 from J; bases not matched to a gene: 8. CDR1 is SGHAT and CDR2 is FQNNGV in the germline V gene. In DNA, the CDR3 is TGTGCCAGCAGCTTAGAGGACAGGGCCTACAATGAGCAGTACTTC. Protein product: CASSLEDRAYNEQYF.

The rearrangement links TRBV4-1 to TRBJ1-6, with a possible D match to TRBD1 (5 bases). Trimming removed 0 bases at V and 7 bases at J, with 19 bases between. The CDR3 contains 18 residues. Germline lookup yields CDR1 MGHRA and CDR2 YSYEKL. The DNA of the CDR3 is TGCGCCAGCAGCCAAGATCCACCGGGACTAGCGGGAAATTCACCCCTCCACTTT. This gives the protein CASSQDPPGLAGNSPLHF.

The V gene is TRBV7-9, the J gene TRBJ2-2; TRBD1 is a possible D gene (5 bases). CDR1 and CDR2 from the germline V gene are SEHNR and FQNEAQ (reference sequence). The CDR3 totals 14 residues. Trimming stripped 1 base from V and 4 bases from J, with 7 bases between. DNA of the CDR3: TGTGCCAGCAGCTTAGGGCAGGGCACCGGGGAGCTGTTTTTT. It specifies CASSLGQGTGELFF.

The sample holds many counts of this clonotype. The rearrangement uses TRBV18 and TRBJ1-2, with 10 bases fitting TRBD1. V lost 6 bases to trimming and J lost 3 bases; unmatched junction nucleotides: 7. The germline gives CDR1 KGHSH, CDR2 LQKENI. CDR3 length: 15 residues. This CDR3 is CASSPGTGVHYGYTF. CDR3 in DNA: TGTGCCAGCTCGCCTGGGACAGGGGTTCACTATGGCTACACCTTC. Filled out from reference TRBV18 and TRBJ1-2, the complete variable domain reads NAGVMQNPRHLVRRRGQEARLRCSPMKGHSHVYWYRQLPEEGLKFMVYLQKENIIDESGMPKERFSAEFPKEGPSILRIQQVVRGDSAAYFCASSPGTGVHYGYTFGSGTRLTVV.

A word on this clonotype: Its ends do not fully match the called genes, so a read error is possible. This chain uses TRBV6-5 with TRBJ2-1, with 8 bases lining up with TRBD2. The CDR3 is 15 residues long. In germline, CDR1 is MNHEY, CDR2 SVGAGI. The CDR3 DNA reads as TGTGCCAGCAGTCACTCGGGGGGGGGCCCGGGTGAGCAGTTCTTC. This encodes CASSHSGGGPGEQFF.

This chain connects TRBV29-1 to TRBJ2-1; the D gene is possibly TRBD2 (5 bases). The length of the CDR3 is 15 residues. CDR1 is SQVTM and CDR2 is ANQGSEA in the germline V gene. V dropped 8 bases and J dropped 0 bases, with 17 bases sitting between them. CDR3 sequence reads: CSHTTIQSSYNEQFF. The CDR3 coding sequence is TGCAGCCATACGACTATACAGAGCTCCTACAATGAGCAGTTCTTC.

In this sample, this clonotype turned up many times. This chain connects TRBV5-1 to TRBJ1-6; no clear D. This CDR3 contains 16 residues. CDR1 SGHRS and CDR2 YFSETQ come from the germline V gene. V gave up 2 bases and J gave up 9 bases, with 18 bases separating them. CDR3 DNA sequence: TGCGCCAGCAGCTTATCGTCGCGAGGTAGTAGTTCACCCCTCCACTTT. It is translated as CASSLSSRGSSSPLHF. The full variable domain, completed using reference TRBV5-1 and TRBJ1-6, is KAGVTQTPRYLIKTRGQQVTLSCSPISGHRSVSWYQQTPGQGLQFLFEYFSETQRNKGNFPGRFSGRQFSNSRSEMNVSTLELGDSALYLCASSLSSRGSSSPLHFGNGTRLTVT.

This chain links TRBV20-1 with TRBJ2-3; 7 nucleotides line up with TRBD2. In germline, CDR1 is DFQATT, CDR2 SNEGSKA (reference sequence). J was trimmed by 11 bases and V by 0 bases; bases with no gene match: 11. There are 14 residues in the CDR3. The CDR3 DNA reads TGCAGTGCTAGAGAGGTAGCGGGTCACAATGAGCAGTATTTT. Its translation is CSAREVAGHNEQYF.

This sequence joins TRBV2 and TRBJ1-2, with 10 bases lining up with TRBD1. V was pared by 6 bases and J by 4 bases, with 2 bases of the junction left unmatched. The CDR3 is made up of 13 amino acids. CDR1 is SNHLY, CDR2 FYNNEI, per germline. CDR3 coding DNA: TGTGCCAGCAGCGGGGACAGGGGCTATGGCTACACCTTC. Protein sequence: CASSGDRGYGYTF.

This clonotype was observed at least ten times. The genes are TRBV5-5 and TRBJ2-3; D is possibly TRBD2 (6 bases). The CDR3 totals 16 residues. Germline lookup yields CDR1 SGHKS and CDR2 YYEKEE (reference sequence). Trimming took 0 bases from V and 6 from J, leaving 17 bases between them. DNA of the CDR3: TGTGCCAGCAGCTTGGTAGTAATGGGGGGTATTGATACGCAGTATTTT. As protein: CASSLVVMGGIDTQYF.

The V and J genes are TRBV19 and TRBJ1-4; 7 positions agree with TRBD1. Germline trimming cut 10 bases from V and 8 bases from J; bases unmatched to any gene: 7. Germline V gene lookup returns CDR1 LNHDA and CDR2 SQIVND (reference sequence). The CDR3 spans 12 residues. The CDR3 region has the DNA TGTGCCACCTTGCGAGGGGGCGAAAAACTGTTTTTT. Residues: CATLRGGEKLFF.

This sequence joins TRBV6-5 and TRBJ2-7, with D uncertain. CDR3 length: 16 residues. Germline CDR1 is MNHEY and CDR2 is SVGAGI. The DNA for the CDR3 is TGTGCTGGCAGTCACTCGGCCGACTTGGGGTTCTACGAGCAGTACTTC. Encoded protein: CAGSHSADLGFYEQYF.

The chain carries TRBV29-1 and TRBJ1-2; tentatively, D is TRBD1 (5 bases). Trimming cost V 7 bases and J 2 bases, with 20 bases left between them. Germline lookup yields CDR1 SQVTM and CDR2 ANQGSEA. This CDR3 has 15 residues. CDR3 in DNA: TGCAGCGGGGGGACCCCCGACGGATCCAACTATGGCTACACCTTC. Translation gives CSGGTPDGSNYGYTF.

The DNA of the CDR3 is TGCGCCAGCAGCCAAGAAGGGTGGGACGGCTTGCACTTT. Its protein is CASSQEGWDGLHF. This chain connects TRBV4-1 to TRBJ1-6; D is perhaps TRBD1 (5 bases). The V gene's germline CDR1 is MGHRA and CDR2 YSYEKL. Trimming cost V 0 bases and J 19 bases, with 16 bases left between them. This CDR3 has 13 amino acids.

In this sample, this clonotype turned up a few times. The rearrangement uses TRBV6-1 and TRBJ2-5; TRBD1 agrees at 7 bases. J lost 9 bases, V lost 2 bases, and 6 bases had no gene match. The CDR3 runs 13 residues. Germline V CDR1 and CDR2: MNHNS, SASEGT. CDR3 amino acids: CASSESMGQPQYF. In DNA form, the CDR3 reads TGTGCCAGCAGTGAATCGATGGGACAGCCCCAGTACTTC.

J is TRBJ1-2 and V is TRBV5-6; no firm D call. The CDR3 length is 13 residues. Between the trimmed V and J ends, which lost 2 bases and 6 bases, there was a span of 11 bases. Looked up from germline, CDR1 is SGHDT and CDR2 is YYEEEE. The CDR3 loop is CASSFRRGNGYTF. DNA for the CDR3: TGTGCCAGCAGCTTCAGACGGGGAAATGGCTACACCTTC.

The rearrangement links TRBV30 to TRBJ2-3, with 9 bases fitting TRBD2. Germline V CDR1 and CDR2: GTSNPN, SVGIG (reference sequence). Trimming took 7 bases from V and 3 from J; bases not matched to a gene: 8. The CDR3 runs 14 residues. CDR3 residues: CAYLRAGGTDTQYF. CDR3 nucleotide sequence: TGTGCCTACCTTAGGGCGGGAGGGACAGATACGCAGTATTTT.

The chain employs TRBV6-6 and TRBJ1-5, with TRBD1 as a possible D gene (5 bases). Germline CDR1 and CDR2: MNHNY and SVGAGI (reference sequence). V was clipped by 6 bases and J by 4 bases, with 19 bases between them. This CDR3 region has 16 residues. This CDR3 reads CASSLSGTSLNQPQHF. The CDR3 DNA sequence: TGTGCCAGCAGCCTCTCCGGGACTAGCCTAAATCAGCCCCAGCATTTT.

This clonotype occurred many times. This may arise from a read error, as a much more abundant clone is one base away. V gene TRBV5-4 combines with J gene TRBJ2-5, with 7 bases fitting TRBD2. V lost 4 bases, J lost 2 bases, and 14 bases stayed unmatched. The CDR3 sequence is 17 residues long. The germline gives CDR1 SGHNT, CDR2 YYREEE (reference sequence). The CDR3 region is CASSPGGAGRWQETQYF. Here the CDR3 DNA reads TGTGCCAGCAGCCCGGGGGGTGCCGGGAGATGGCAAGAGACCCAGTACTTC.

This clonotype occurred many times. The chain carries TRBV12-3 or TRBV12-4 and TRBJ2-1; 10 bases align to TRBD2. The CDR3 consists of 14 residues. The trim removed 3 bases at V and 8 bases at J, leaving 4 bases unmatched. CDR3 sequence (DNA): TGTGCCAGCAGTTTCTCTAGCGGGAGTGATGAGCAGTTCTTC. Residues: CASSFSSGSDEQFF.

In this sample, this clonotype turned up many times. The chain uses TRBV4-2 and TRBJ1-2; no clear D gene. V was shortened by 0 bases and J by 7 bases, with 3 bases between the two germline ends. The CDR3 runs to 11 residues. Germline CDR1 and CDR2: LGHNA and YNFKEQ. CDR3 nucleotide sequence: TGTGCCAGCAGCCAAGAGGGTGGCTACACCTTC. Translation gives CASSQEGGYTF.